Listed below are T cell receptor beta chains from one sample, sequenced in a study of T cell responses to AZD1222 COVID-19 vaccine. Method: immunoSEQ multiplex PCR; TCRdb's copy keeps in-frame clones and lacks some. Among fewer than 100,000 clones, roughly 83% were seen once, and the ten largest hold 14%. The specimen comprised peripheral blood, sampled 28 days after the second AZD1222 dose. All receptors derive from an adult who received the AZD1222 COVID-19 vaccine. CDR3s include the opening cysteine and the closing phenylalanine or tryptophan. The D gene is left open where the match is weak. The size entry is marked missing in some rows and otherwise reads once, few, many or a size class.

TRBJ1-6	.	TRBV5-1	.	CASSLLDGDNSPLHF	TGCGCCAGCAGCTTGTTGGACGGGGATAATTCACCCCTCCACTTT
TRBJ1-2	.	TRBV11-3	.	CASSLPGYGGYTF	TGTGCCAGCAGCTTGCCGGGATACGGTGGCTACACCTTC
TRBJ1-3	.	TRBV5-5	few	CASQWGQNYISGNTIYF	TGTGCCAGCCAGTGGGGGCAGAACTATATCTCTGGAAACACCATATATTTT
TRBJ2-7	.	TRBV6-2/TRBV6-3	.	CASSYLLGDYEQYF	TGTGCCAGCAGTTACCTCTTAGGGGACTACGAGCAGTACTTC
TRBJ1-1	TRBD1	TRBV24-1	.	CATTLRVDHRGNTEAFF	TGTGCCACCACCCTACGTGTAGATCACAGGGGGAACACTGAAGCTTTCTTT
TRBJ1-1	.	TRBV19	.	CASSIKWGTEAFF	TGTGCCAGTAGTATAAAATGGGGCACTGAAGCTTTCTTT
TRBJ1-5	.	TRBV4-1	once	CASSQEPQSNQPQHF	TGCGCCAGCAGCCAAGAACCACAGAGCAATCAGCCCCAGCATTTT
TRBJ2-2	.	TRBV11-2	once	CASSLASRSHTGELFF	TGTGCCAGCAGCTTAGCTTCCAGGTCGCACACCGGGGAGCTGTTTTTT
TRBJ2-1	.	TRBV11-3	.	CASSIVGQSSPEQFF	TGTGCCAGCAGCATAGTGGGTCAAAGTAGTCCCGAGCAGTTCTTC
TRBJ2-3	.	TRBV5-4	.	CASSFPGGTDTQYF	TGTGCCAGCAGCTTCCCGGGGGGCACAGATACGCAGTATTTT
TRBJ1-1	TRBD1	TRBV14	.	CASSQDLRQGPQGTEAFF	TGTGCCAGCAGCCAAGATTTAAGACAGGGGCCACAGGGGACTGAAGCTTTCTTT
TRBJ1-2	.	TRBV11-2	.	CASSPTAGGYTF	TGTGCCAGCAGCCCCACGGCTGGCGGCTACACCTTC
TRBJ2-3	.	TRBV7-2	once	CASSPPTRARTDTQYF	TGTGCCAGCAGCCCGCCGACCCGAGCACGCACAGATACGCAGTATTTT
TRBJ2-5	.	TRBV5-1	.	CASSFGEETQYF	TGCGCCAGCAGCTTTGGGGAGGAGACCCAGTACTTC
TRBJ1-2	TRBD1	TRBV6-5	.	CASNRQGAGRGYTF	TGTGCCAGCAACCGACAGGGAGCGGGCCGGGGCTACACCTTC
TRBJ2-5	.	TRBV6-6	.	CACRQGQETQYF	TGTGCCTGTCGGCAGGGCCAAGAGACCCAGTACTTC
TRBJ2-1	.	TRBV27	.	CASSLGTHNEQFF	TGTGCCAGCAGTTTAGGGACCCACAATGAGCAGTTCTTC
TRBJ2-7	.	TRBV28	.	CASRRNRDYYEQYF	TGTGCCAGCAGACGAAACAGGGACTACTACGAGCAGTACTTC
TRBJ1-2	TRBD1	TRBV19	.	CASRGQGFHGYTF	TGTGCCAGTAGGGGACAGGGATTCCATGGCTACACCTTC
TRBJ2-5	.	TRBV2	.	CASSWTVTQETQYF	TGTGCCAGCAGTTGGACAGTTACCCAAGAGACCCAGTACTTC
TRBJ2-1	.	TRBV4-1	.	CASSLPRSSSYNEQFF	TGCGCCAGCAGCCTCCCCCGGAGTAGCTCCTACAATGAGCAGTTCTTC
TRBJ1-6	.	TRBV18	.	CASSPNWGGGSPLHF	TGTGCCAGCTCACCTAATTGGGGAGGAGGCTCACCCCTCCACTTT
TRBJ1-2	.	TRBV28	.	CASSRPWGGYTF	TGTGCCAGCAGTCGACCCTGGGGTGGCTACACCTTC
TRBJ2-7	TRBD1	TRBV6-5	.	CASSMDRPPYEQYF	TGTGCCAGCAGCATGGACAGGCCCCCGTACGAGCAGTACTTC
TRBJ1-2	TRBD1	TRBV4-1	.	CASSQGGTGNYGYTF	TGCGCCAGCAGCCAAGGCGGGACAGGGAACTATGGCTACACCTTC
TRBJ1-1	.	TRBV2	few	CASSEKWRGTEAFF	TGTGCCAGCAGTGAAAAATGGCGGGGGACTGAAGCTTTCTTT
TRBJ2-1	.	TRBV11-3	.	CASSFQQGNEQFF	TGTGCCAGCAGCTTTCAACAGGGAAATGAGCAGTTCTTC
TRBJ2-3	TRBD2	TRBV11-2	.	CASSILGTSLHF	TGTGCCAGCAGCATCCTCGGGACTAGCCTCCATTTT
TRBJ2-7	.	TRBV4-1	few	CASSQDAWGRKYF	TGCGCCAGCAGCCAAGATGCTTGGGGGAGGAAGTACTTC
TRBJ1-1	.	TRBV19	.	CASSIHVNTEAFF	TGTGCCAGTAGTATCCACGTGAACACTGAAGCTTTCTTT
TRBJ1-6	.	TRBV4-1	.	CASSQSQSSYNSPLHF	TGCGCCAGCAGCCAAAGCCAGAGCTCCTATAATTCACCCCTCCACTTT